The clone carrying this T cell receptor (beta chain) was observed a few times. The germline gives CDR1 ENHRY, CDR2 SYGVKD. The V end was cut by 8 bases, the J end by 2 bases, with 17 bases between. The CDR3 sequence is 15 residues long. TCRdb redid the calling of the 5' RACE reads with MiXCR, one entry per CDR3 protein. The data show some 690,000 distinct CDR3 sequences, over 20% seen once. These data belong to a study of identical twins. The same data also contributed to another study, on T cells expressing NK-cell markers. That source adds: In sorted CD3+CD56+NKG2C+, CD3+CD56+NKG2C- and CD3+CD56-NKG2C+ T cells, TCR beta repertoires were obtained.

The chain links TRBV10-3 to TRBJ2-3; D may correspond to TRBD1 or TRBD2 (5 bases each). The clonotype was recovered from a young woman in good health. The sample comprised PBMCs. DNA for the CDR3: TGTGCCATCGTTTCCGGGACGGCCAACACAGATACGCAGTATTTT. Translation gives CAIVSGTANTDTQYF.